These 8 T cell receptor beta chains were all obtained from the same sample, sequenced in a study of immune cell composition in non-small cell lung cancer. The method was immunoSEQ multiplex PCR; TCRdb's version includes in-frame clones alone and lacks a portion of them. This table holds around 1,200 clones, around 72% found once. The sequencing sample was made of lung tumor tissue. The receptors stem from a human donor with non-small cell lung cancer.

The gene calls are TRBV30 and TRBJ2-4, with TRBD2 matching 7 bases. CDR1 and CDR2 (germline): GTSNPN, SVGIG (reference sequence). The CDR3 totals 14 residues. The V gene end was trimmed by 3 bases and the J gene end by 4 bases; junction bases not matched to a gene: 6. The CDR3 loop is CAWSGGTQKNIQYF. The CDR3 bases are TGTGCCTGGAGCGGGGGGACGCAAAAAAACATTCAGTACTTC.

The chain carries TRBV6-5 and TRBJ2-1; D is uncertain. The CDR3 loop spans 16 amino acids. The ends were cut back, 0 bases at V and 1 base at J, with 10 bases in the middle. Germline CDR1 MNHEY, CDR2 SVGAGI. The DNA of the CDR3 is TGTGCCAGCAGTTACTCTGGCGGAGTATCCTACAATGAGCAGTTCTTC. Translation: CASSYSGGVSYNEQFF.

This clone was recorded once. This chain connects TRBV27 to TRBJ1-4; 9 nucleotides line up with TRBD1. This CDR3 comprises 16 residues. V trimming: 5 bases; J trimming: 5 bases; junction bases outside the gene matches: 9. Germline CDR1 MNHEY, CDR2 SMNVEV (reference sequence). CDR3 DNA sequence: TGTGCCAGCAGTAACAGGGGGCCGGGGGGGAATGAAAAACTGTTTTTT. This encodes CASSNRGPGGNEKLFF. Using reference TRBV27 and TRBJ1-4 for the parts outside the CDR3, the full variable domain is EAQVTQNPRYLITVTGKKLTVTCSQNMNHEYMSWYRQDPGLGLRQIYYSMNVEVTDKGDVPEGYKVSRKEKRNFPLILESPSPNQTSLYFCASSNRGPGGNEKLFFGSGTQLSVL.

The chain employs TRBV5-1 and TRBJ2-1; D gene ambiguous. Germline V gene lookup returns CDR1 SGHRS and CDR2 YFSETQ. The CDR3 has 14 residues. Between the trimmed V and J ends, which lost 7 bases and 0 bases, there was a span of 11 bases. This CDR3 is CASGEQSSYNEQFF. The CDR3 DNA follows: TGCGCCAGCGGAGAACAAAGCTCCTACAATGAGCAGTTCTTC.

Only one count was recorded for this clone. The chain is built from TRBV5-1 and TRBJ2-2, with D unclear. Germline CDR1 is SGHRS and CDR2 is YFSETQ. CDR3 length: 15 residues. V lost 5 bases and J 6 bases, leaving 17 bases between the germline ends. This CDR3 is CASRMVMSSAGELFF. The CDR3 DNA follows: TGCGCCAGCAGGATGGTAATGAGTTCGGCCGGGGAGCTGTTTTTT.

The rearrangement uses TRBV4-3 and TRBJ2-5; D gene unclear. Germline loops: CDR1 LGHNA, CDR2 YSLEER. Trimming took off 4 bases at V and 2 bases at J, with 14 bases between the two ends. The CDR3 has 15 amino acids. The CDR3 DNA reads TGCGCCAGCAGCCCAAGCCGGTACTGGCAAGAGACCCAGTACTTC. It codes for CASSPSRYWQETQYF.

This chain connects TRBV10-3 to TRBJ2-3, with 7 bases lining up with TRBD1. The CDR3 loop spans 15 amino acids. Trimming cost V 4 bases and J 5 bases; bases outside gene matches: 9. Germline V CDR1 and CDR2: ENHRY, SYGVKD. CDR3 amino acids: CAISAAETGRDTQYF. DNA for the CDR3: TGTGCCATCAGTGCGGCCGAGACAGGGAGAGATACGCAGTATTTT.

The chain employs TRBV7-9 and TRBJ1-5; 7 nucleotides align to TRBD1. The CDR3 is made up of 14 amino acids. Germline V gives CDR1 SEHNR, CDR2 FQNEAQ (reference sequence). With 4 bases clipped from V and 4 bases from J, the junction kept 4 bases outside the gene matches. The CDR3 protein is CASSSGQPNQPQHF. The DNA of the CDR3 is TGTGCCAGCAGCTCGGGACAGCCTAATCAGCCCCAGCATTTT. Complete variable domain (other parts from reference TRBV7-9 and TRBJ1-5): DTGVSQNPRHKITKRGQNVTFRCDPISEHNRLYWYRQTLGQGPEFLTYFQNEAQLEKSRLLSDRFSAERPKGSFSTLEIQRTEQGDSAMYLCASSSGQPNQPQHFGDGTRLSIL.